The clone carrying this TCR beta chain was observed a few times. Germline CDR1 and CDR2: KGHSH and LQKENI. Trimming took off 0 bases at V and 8 bases at J, with 23 bases between the two ends. This CDR3 region has 18 residues. TCRdb passed the 5' RACE reads through MiXCR, listing each CDR3 protein once. This sample has some 760,000 distinct CDR3 sequences, with 15% to 20% found just once. This sample is part of a study of identical twins. The sample also formed part of further work on T cells expressing NK-cell markers.

The clonotype comes from a woman between 18 and 29 years old in good health. The gene calls are TRBV18 and TRBJ2-1; tentative D call: TRBD2 (6 bases). The sequencing sample was made of PBMCs. The CDR3 nucleotides read TGTGCCAGCTCACCACCGAACAGGAGGGCCCCCCTTACCGATGAGCAGTTCTTC. This translates into CASSPPNRRAPLTDEQFF. Full variable domain (remainder filled in from reference TRBV18 and TRBJ2-1): NAGVMQNPRHLVRRRGQEARLRCSPMKGHSHVYWYRQLPEEGLKFMVYLQKENIIDESGMPKERFSAEFPKEGPSILRIQQVVRGDSAAYFCASSPPNRRAPLTDEQFFGPGTRLTVL.